Listed below are T cell receptor beta chains from one sample, sequenced in a study of PD-1 blockade in classical Hodgkin lymphoma. The assay was immunoSEQ multiplex PCR, and TCRdb's table has in-frame clones only and misses some. The sample has about 12,000 clones; around four fifths are singletons. The sequenced sample was CD4+ T cells from blood, obtained at baseline. The receptors were sampled from a human donor with classical Hodgkin lymphoma. Each CDR3 is given with its conserved first and last residue. Fields, in order: clone size, V gene, D gene, J gene, CDR3 protein, CDR3 DNA. The D gene is left open where the match is weak. Clone size is not always given. Where it is, it says once, few, many or a class for expanded clones.

once	TRBV6-4	.	TRBJ2-7	CASSFGPPNAYEQYF	TGTGCCAGCAGTTTCGGCCCCCCAAATGCCTACGAGCAGTACTTC
.	TRBV11-2	.	TRBJ1-1	CASSLGGHRVTEAFF	TGTGCCAGCAGCTTGGGGGGCCACAGGGTAACTGAAGCTTTCTTT
few	TRBV6-6	TRBD1	TRBJ2-1	CASRSVDRAPYNEQFF	TGTGCCAGCAGATCCGTGGACAGGGCCCCCTACAATGAGCAGTTCTTC
once	TRBV5-5	TRBD1	TRBJ2-7	CASSFRGFYEQYF	TGTGCCAGCAGCTTCAGGGGGTTCTACGAGCAGTACTTC
.	TRBV10-3	.	TRBJ2-7	CAISESKSVGSTYEQYF	TGTGCCATCAGTGAGTCGAAATCGGTTGGCAGCACCTACGAGCAGTACTTC
.	TRBV5-1	TRBD1	TRBJ1-1	CASSPTGQTNTEAFF	TGCGCCAGCAGCCCCACGGGACAGACGAACACTGAAGCTTTCTTT
.	TRBV4-2	.	TRBJ2-2	CASSQESLEVTGELFF	TGTGCCAGCAGCCAAGAGAGTTTGGAGGTCACCGGGGAGCTGTTTTTT
.	TRBV27	.	TRBJ1-2	CASSYRAETLFLKGYTF	TGTGCCAGCAGTTACCGGGCCGAAACCCTATTTTTGAAGGGCTACACCTTC
few	TRBV10-1	.	TRBJ2-3	CASSGPLGKADTQYF	TGCGCCAGCAGTGGGCCCCTAGGGAAGGCAGATACGCAGTATTTT
.	TRBV28	TRBD1	TRBJ2-2	CASSLDGQGYTGELFF	TGTGCCAGCAGCCTTGATGGACAGGGATACACCGGGGAGCTGTTTTTT
.	TRBV13	.	TRBJ2-6	CASSLDGLGANVLTF	TGTGCCAGCAGCTTAGATGGGTTGGGGGCCAACGTCCTGACTTTC
.	TRBV6-6	TRBD1	TRBJ2-7	CASSYSRGQSSYEQYF	TGTGCCAGCAGTTACTCGAGGGGACAGAGCTCCTACGAGCAGTACTTC
.	TRBV6-1	.	TRBJ2-1	CASSERVRSSYNEQFF	TGTGCCAGCAGTGAAAGGGTGCGGAGCTCCTACAATGAGCAGTTCTTC
.	TRBV19	.	TRBJ2-1	CASSLRDGGRNEQFF	TGTGCCAGTAGTCTCCGGGACGGGGGCCGCAATGAGCAGTTCTTC
.	TRBV5-1	.	TRBJ2-5	CASSLDRETQYF	TGCGCCAGCAGCTTGGACCGAGAGACCCAGTACTTC
.	TRBV7-3	.	TRBJ1-1	CASSLRGPFTEAFF	TGTGCCAGCAGCTTAAGGGGGCCGTTCACTGAAGCTTTCTTT
.	TRBV7-2	.	TRBJ1-1	CASSPTGATRYTEAFF	TGTGCCAGCAGCCCGACCGGGGCCACTAGGTACACTGAAGCTTTCTTT
once	TRBV6-5	.	TRBJ1-4	CASSYGSANNEKLFF	TGTGCCAGCAGTTACGGGTCAGCAAATAATGAAAAACTGTTTTTT
.	TRBV28	.	TRBJ2-5	CASSSVGVAETQYF	TGTGCCAGCAGTTCTGTCGGGGTAGCGGAGACCCAGTACTTC
.	TRBV28	.	TRBJ1-3	CASSFRSGNTIYF	TGTGCCAGCAGTTTTCGCTCTGGAAACACCATATATTTT
.	TRBV7-6	.	TRBJ2-7	CASSLAEEYEQYF	TGTGCCAGCAGCTTAGCTGAGGAGTACGAGCAGTACTTC
.	TRBV28	TRBD1	TRBJ1-5	CASSSGQRWGQPQHF	TGTGCCAGCAGTTCGGGACAGCGGTGGGGACAGCCCCAGCATTTT
.	TRBV5-1	TRBD2	TRBJ2-3	CASSVSGGRADTQYF	TGCGCCAGCAGCGTTAGCGGGGGACGGGCAGATACGCAGTATTTT
.	TRBV5-1	.	TRBJ2-1	CASSLGGAEQFF	TGCGCCAGCAGCTTGGGCGGGGCTGAGCAGTTCTTC
.	TRBV9	.	TRBJ2-5	CASSVSALPETQYF	TGTGCCAGCAGCGTATCGGCGCTCCCGGAGACCCAGTACTTC
.	TRBV5-6	TRBD1	TRBJ2-7	CASSPDRTYEQYF	TGTGCCAGCAGTCCGGACAGGACCTACGAGCAGTACTTC
once	TRBV5-1	.	TRBJ2-7	CASSLEGRRVDEQYF	TGCGCCAGCAGCTTGGAGGGTAGGCGGGTCGACGAGCAGTACTTC
.	TRBV11-1	.	TRBJ2-1	CASSLVTGKSYNEQFF	TGTGCCAGCAGCTTAGTAACAGGGAAATCCTACAATGAGCAGTTCTTC
.	TRBV29-1	TRBD1	TRBJ1-1	CSVPGQGWTEAFF	TGCAGCGTTCCGGGACAGGGGTGGACTGAAGCTTTCTTT
.	TRBV10-3	.	TRBJ1-5	CAISEDRYQPQHF	TGTGCCATCAGTGAGGACAGATATCAGCCCCAGCATTTT
.	TRBV28	.	TRBJ2-7	CASRIGPYEQYF	TGTGCCAGCAGGATAGGGCCCTACGAGCAGTACTTC
.	TRBV18	TRBD2	TRBJ2-3	CASSPRQTGGHTEYF	TGTGCCAGCTCACCGCGCCAAACGGGGGGGCATACGGAGTATTTT
.	TRBV7-2	TRBD2	TRBJ2-3	CASSHNTGLAGGRDTQYF	TGTGCCAGCAGCCATAATACAGGACTAGCGGGGGGGCGAGATACGCAGTATTTT
once	TRBV5-1	.	TRBJ1-1	CASSLAGGQMGAFF	TGCGCCAGCAGCTTGGCCGGTGGGCAAATGGGGGCTTTCTTT
.	TRBV28	TRBD1	TRBJ1-2	CASSLTAGTGYGYGYTF	TGTGCCAGCAGCCTAACCGCCGGGACAGGATACGGCTATGGCTACACCTTC
.	TRBV6-1	.	TRBJ2-1	CASALSGDNEQFF	TGTGCCAGTGCTTTGTCAGGTGACAATGAGCAGTTCTTC
.	TRBV15	.	TRBJ2-5	CATSSYQETQYF	TGTGCCACCAGCAGTTACCAAGAGACCCAGTACTTC
.	TRBV7-2	.	TRBJ1-5	CASSLFQGGNQPQHF	TGTGCCAGCAGCCTGTTCCAAGGAGGCAATCAGCCCCAGCATTTT
.	TRBV11-3	.	TRBJ2-1	CASRGGRNKGTSYNEQFF	TGTGCCAGCAGGGGCGGACGAAATAAGGGGACCTCCTACAATGAGCAGTTCTTC
.	TRBV14	TRBD2	TRBJ2-2	CASSHAGARLGATGELFF	TGTGCCAGCAGCCACGCGGGAGCGAGACTAGGGGCCACCGGGGAGCTGTTTTTT
.	TRBV7-8	.	TRBJ2-2	CASSLLGGTGELFF	TGTGCCAGCAGCTTACTTGGGGGAACCGGGGAGCTGTTTTTT
.	TRBV7-8	TRBD1	TRBJ1-4	CASSQFRGTGEKLFF	TGTGCCAGCAGCCAATTCAGGGGGACTGGAGAAAAACTGTTTTTT
.	TRBV5-5	.	TRBJ2-2	CASSHDIRGDTGELFF	TGTGCCAGCAGCCACGATATTCGGGGAGACACCGGGGAGCTGTTTTTT
few	TRBV5-6	.	TRBJ2-3	CASNYYSTDTQYF	TGTGCCAGCAACTATTATAGCACAGATACGCAGTATTTT
few	TRBV5-1	TRBD1	TRBJ1-4	CASSLQGNEKLFF	TGCGCCAGCAGCTTACAGGGGAATGAAAAACTGTTTTTT
.	TRBV12-5	TRBD2	TRBJ2-3	CASGSGGGAPSTDTQYF	TGTGCTAGTGGTTCTGGCGGGGGGGCACCGAGCACAGATACGCAGTATTTT
.	TRBV6-1	.	TRBJ2-7	CASSEVSSRYEQYF	TGTGCCAGCAGTGAAGTGAGTAGTAGGTACGAGCAGTACTTC
.	TRBV7-9	TRBD1	TRBJ1-1	CASSLGDRHTEAFF	TGTGCCAGCAGCTTAGGGGACAGGCACACTGAAGCTTTCTTT
few	TRBV4-2	TRBD1	TRBJ1-5	CASSPQGYSNQPQHF	TGTGCCAGCAGCCCACAGGGGTATAGCAATCAGCCCCAGCATTTT
.	TRBV13	.	TRBJ2-2	CASSPRLSRGTNTGELFF	TGTGCCAGCAGCCCCAGGCTATCGAGGGGTACGAACACCGGGGAGCTGTTTTTT